This T cell receptor beta chain is from a study of blood T cells in healthy people across ages. About this clonotype: Its target is not known.

There were healthy Caucasian individuals from Russia, aged about 6 to 100, serving as donors. Researchers report isolating at least 6 million PBMCs per sample. Whole-study results and caveats: PBMCs that were unsorted prevented a conclusive naive versus antigen-experienced comparison. Researchers judged that diversity estimates from one million T cells fell short of true values.

A second PCR, run for roughly 7 to 12 cycles, used a sample-barcoded 5' primer plus a J-beta primer mix. One entry per CDR3 protein results from TCRdb running MiXCR on the 5' RACE reads. The sample has 700,000 or so distinct CDR3 sequences; 40% to 50% are singletons. Germline assignment: CDR1 SQVTM and CDR2 ANQGSEA. The junction had 12 bases not matched to a gene; V was cut back by 6 bases and J by 11 bases. The length of the CDR3 is 12 residues. This receptor was obtained from an elderly man in good health. The material sequenced was blood. This chain links TRBV29-1 with TRBJ2-5; 7 bases map to TRBD1. The CDR3 sequence: CSVRTGRSGQYF. The CDR3 DNA reads TGCAGCGTAAGGACAGGAAGGAGTGGGCAGTACTTC.